This T cell receptor (beta chain) was sequenced in a study of blood T cell dynamics during melanoma immunotherapy. The data were produced by immunoSEQ multiplex PCR, yet TCRdb's version contains in-frame clones alone and is incomplete. Here the sample spans 15,000 or so clones, around 88% being singletons. Time point reported: week 3, after first cycle of checkpoint inhibitor. Patients with prior systemic cancer treatment, concomitant immunosuppressants, or other active malignancies were excluded. The germline V gene has CDR1 KGHSH and CDR2 LQKENI. This CDR3 spans 15 amino acids. J gave up 6 bases and V 3 bases, and 10 bases lay outside the gene matches.

The chain links TRBV18 to TRBJ2-7, with TRBD1 matching over 8 bases. Sequenced material: blood, taken from a patient treated with checkpoint blockade. This receptor was identified in a human donor with melanoma. The CDR3 is CASSPMTGARGEQYF. Here the CDR3 DNA reads TGTGCCAGCTCACCCATGACAGGGGCTCGCGGCGAGCAGTACTTC.